This passage covers 3 T cell receptor beta chains from one sample sequenced in a study of CD8+CD57+ T cells in acquired aplastic anemia. Using genomic DNA as the template, TCR beta VDJ and CDR3 profiling was carried out. TCRdb reanalysed the reads using MiXCR and keeps one entry per CDR3 protein. The sample yields just over 150,000 distinct CDR3 sequences, less than 50% seen once. It was patients with CD8+CD57+ cell expansion by flow cytometry who were chosen for sequencing. Source material: sorted CD4+, CD8+, or CD8+CD57+ T cells (not recorded which) from PBMCs. These receptors came from a human donor with aplastic anemia.

This clonotype appeared many times. This sequence joins TRBV6-1 and TRBJ2-7; 7 bases are a match to TRBD1. This CDR3 has 14 amino acids. The J segment lost 7 bases and the V segment lost 1 base, leaving 7 bases of the junction unmatched. Looked up from germline, CDR1 is MNHNS and CDR2 is SASEGT. The CDR3 here is CASSEVDRVAEQYF. As DNA, the CDR3 is TGTGCCAGCAGTGAAGTAGACAGGGTGGCGGAGCAGTACTTC.

This chain joins TRBV15 and TRBJ2-7; TRBD2 agrees at 7 bases. CDR1 and CDR2 from the germline V gene are LNHNV and YYDKDF (reference sequence). The ends lost 0 bases at V and 4 bases at J; junction bases unmatched: 6. The CDR3 is 15 residues long. The CDR3 DNA follows: TGTGCCACCAGCAGAGACCCGGGAGCGGGATACGAGCAGTACTTC. It yields the protein CATSRDPGAGYEQYF.

This clonotype was detected ten times or more. The genes are TRBV20-1 and TRBJ1-2, with 11 bases matching TRBD1. This CDR3 region has 15 residues. Germline lookup yields CDR1 DFQATT and CDR2 SNEGSKA (reference sequence). The V gene end was trimmed by 0 bases and the J gene end by 6 bases; junction bases not matched to a gene: 6. CDR3 DNA: TGCAGTGCTAGAGATCCCGGACAGGGGGCGGATGGCTACACCTTC. It translates to CSARDPGQGADGYTF.